The TCR beta chain under discussion was sequenced for a study of T cells in localized non-small cell lung cancer (dated by TCRdb to 2018 to 2021). Background for the entire study: The study analyzed T cell repertoires of 236 early-stage NSCLC patients, comparing tumors and uninvolved tumor-adjacent lungs. The cohort was made up of 236 treatment-naive NSCLC patients whose localized lung tumors had been resected. The mean age of the NSCLC patients was roughly 63 years, with about 130 men and about a hundred women. Summary of the overall study and its limitations: Because multi-region tumor sequencing was not performed, intratumor heterogeneity could not be ruled out. Because of the exploratory design, TCR variables were selected using unadjusted p-values without false-discovery rate correction. Higher blood T cell density associated with longer overall survival, while higher adjacent-lung clonality associated with shorter survival. Uninvolved tumor-adjacent lung showed the highest T cell clonality, higher than tumor, which suggests more focused antigenic responses in the adjacent lung. Of the top 100 tumor clones, a median of 57 were detected in paired uninvolved adjacent lung; about 26 were also among that lung's top 100.

For this chain, trimming is 5 bases at the V end and 4 bases at the J end, and the number of junction bases without a gene match is 7. Inclusive of the bounding cysteine and phenylalanine, the CDR3 is 14 residues long. CDR3 DNA is the only sequence kept; it has 42 bases, read in frame from the first base. For CDR1 and CDR2, the germline V gene lists MDHEN and SYDVKM. At diagnosis, peripheral blood, uninvolved tumor-adjacent lung and tumor were collected and were preserved as a mix of fresh-frozen and FFPE material. For TCR repertoire profiling, blood samples were analyzed as peripheral blood mononuclear cells. This clone was counted between two and nine times. Its target antigen remains unknown. Base quality data are lacking; no much larger clone is found one base away. TCR beta CDR3 regions were sequenced from DNA using the immunoSEQ Assay. The paper's processing steps were these. To compute T cell density, TCR beta template counts were normalized to usable DNA, which was estimated by amplifying housekeeping genes. Richness was estimated using the preseqR package, with extrapolation to 400,000 templates for PBMC samples and to 120,000 templates for tissue samples. Clonality was defined as one minus Pielou's evenness. Tissue-enriched TCRs were identified by differential abundance testing using productive amino-acid clonotypes, minimum total count 5 and alpha 0.1. The Jaccard Index and the Morisita Overlap Index were used to measure how much the repertoires overlapped between compartments. GLIPH grouped TCR beta CDR3s together with public tetramer-defined viral CDR3s, and a viral motif had to include at least three viral sequences and show V-gene enrichment. TCRdb mirrors the immuneACCESS table, restricted to in-frame sequences. Some clones are absent from its copies; in checked studies, under half trace to an unresolved V gene, and the reason for the others is unknown. That table furnishes V, J and clone size, whereas the DNA furnished D and trimming. The sample table contains about 53,000 clones; only one count was recorded for approximately 83% of them. The ten most abundant clones make up about a sixth of the sample.

The receptor was isolated from a man aged 40-75 years with stage III lung adenocarcinoma. Sequences were derived from peripheral blood mononuclear cells, sampled before any cancer treatment. The V and J segments used are TRBV28 and TRBJ2-7; TRBD1 fits 8 bases in the junction. DNA sequence: TGTGCCAGCAGTCAAGGGACAGGTCAATACGAGCAGTACTTC. This sequence encodes CASSQGTGQYEQYF. The entire variable domain, with the stretches around the CDR3 drawn from the reference TRBV28 and TRBJ2-7 proteins, is DVKVTQSSRYLVKRTGEKVFLECVQDMDHENMFWYRQDPGLGLRLIYFSYDVKMKEKGDIPEGYSVSREKKERFSLILESASTNQTSMYLCASSQGTGQYEQYFGPGTRLTVT.